A single T cell receptor (beta chain) is shown here with its context. Its antigen is still unknown. This CDR3 contains 13 residues. Germline V gene data show CDR1 as MNHNS and CDR2 as SASEGT. V lost 6 bases and J 3 bases, leaving 9 bases between the germline ends. Molecular barcoding with unique molecular identifiers was used for the TCRbeta library. TCRdb reprocessed the PCR reads via MiXCR and lists one record per CDR3 protein. The profile covers approximately 650,000 distinct CDR3 sequences, with around 13% appearing a single time and around 0.76% taken by the ten largest. This record comes from a study of T-cell reconstitution after alpha-beta-depleted transplantation in children. Points from the study as a whole: Hyperexpanded clones declined; after one year, newly produced T cells mostly supplied diversity. Reportedly, roughly two months post-transplant, alpha-beta T cells arose from several hundred expanded graft clones. Recipient T cells and thymic progenitors that survived gave rise to the high TCRbeta diversity observed at day 60 in some patients.

The source material was PBMCs, sampled before TCRalphabeta/CD19-depleted stem cell transplant. The chain recombines TRBV6-1 with TRBJ2-1, with D possibly TRBD1 on 5 matching bases. The TCR sequence derives from a girl aged 2 to 9 with congenital amegakaryocytic thrombocytopenia, due to receive a stem cell transplant. CDR3 in DNA: TGTGCCAGCAGACTGACAGTCTACAATGAGCAGTTCTTC. Its protein product is CASRLTVYNEQFF.